This TCR beta chain originates from a study of cytomegalovirus exposure and HLA in healthy donors. This clone was observed a single time. Its specificity is not known. The primer mix had 60 Vbeta and 13 Jbeta primers. Assay: immunoSEQ multiplex PCR; the TCRdb copy retains only in-frame clones and omits some. The repertoire holds 50,000 to 70,000 clones, around 83% seen once, with 1.6% in the top ten. Although they were nominally healthy when sampled, donors likely had unrecorded immune exposures. This CDR3 contains 14 residues. With 5 bases clipped from V and 5 bases from J, the junction kept 2 bases outside the gene matches. Germline lookup yields CDR1 WSHSY and CDR2 SAAADI. Regarding the study as a whole: Despite most TCR sequences being rare, some public TCRs occurred in many donors.

This receptor was identified in a human donor in good health. The chain carries TRBV10-2 and TRBJ2-2; 10 bases are shared with TRBD1. Sequencing was carried out using PBMCs. CDR3 DNA sequence: TGCGCCAGCAGTCCGGGACAGGGGACCGGGGAGCTGTTTTTT. Its translation is CASSPGQGTGELFF.